The clone carrying this T cell receptor (beta chain) was seen only a few times. The antigen remains unidentified. MiXCR was run by TCRdb on the 5' RACE reads, yielding one entry per CDR3 protein. Of nearly 900,000 distinct CDR3 sequences listed, roughly an eighth are singletons. The entry originates in a study of identical twins. Findings and caveats of the study: Models came in too low on out-of-frame TCR alpha sharing in monozygotic twins. Excess sharing between twins was weaker in beta out-of-frame sequences.

This CDR3 spans 15 amino acids. The J segment lost 7 bases and the V segment lost 6 bases, leaving 6 bases of the junction unmatched. Germline CDR1 is MDHEN and CDR2 is SYDVKM. These data were likewise used in another study, on yellow fever vaccine responses in identical twins.

Sequencing was performed on PBMCs. The rearrangement uses TRBV28 and TRBJ1-6; the match to TRBD1 covers 10 bases. The TCR comes from a woman between 18 and 29 years old in good health. The CDR3 nucleotides read TGTGCCAGCAGCCCGGGACAGGGGAAGAATTCACCCCTCCACTTT. It codes for CASSPGQGKNSPLHF.